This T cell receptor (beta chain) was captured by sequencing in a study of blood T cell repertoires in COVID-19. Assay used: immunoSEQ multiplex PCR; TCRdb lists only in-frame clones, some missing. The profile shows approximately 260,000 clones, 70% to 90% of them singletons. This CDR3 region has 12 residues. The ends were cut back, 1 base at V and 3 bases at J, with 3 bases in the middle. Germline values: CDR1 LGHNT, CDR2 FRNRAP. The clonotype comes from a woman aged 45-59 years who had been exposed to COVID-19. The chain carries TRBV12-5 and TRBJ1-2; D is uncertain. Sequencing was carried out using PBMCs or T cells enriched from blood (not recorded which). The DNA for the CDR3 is TGTGCTAGTGGTTTGGAGCACTATGGCTACACCTTC. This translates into CASGLEHYGYTF.